The 11 T cell receptor beta chains below come from one sample, sequenced in a study of shared clonotypes between healthy human individuals. Profiling relied on immunoSEQ multiplex PCR, and the TCRdb table lists in-frame clones only, not all of them. The sample has 2 million to 2.5 million clones, 85% to 95% seen once. As defined, naive CD8 cells were CD45RO-negative and positively selected for CCR7, with terminally differentiated effector memory CD45RA+ cells excluded. The material sequenced was naive CD8+ T cells sorted from blood. All receptors derive from a man between 18 and 35 years old in good health.

The DNA of the CDR3 is TGCAGTGCTGCGCCCGATGAGCAGTTCTTC. As protein: CSAAPDEQFF. The rearrangement joins TRBV20-1 to TRBJ2-1, with D unresolved. This CDR3 region has 10 residues. V was cut by 5 bases and J by 8 bases, with 7 bases left in between. CDR1 and CDR2 (germline): DFQATT, SNEGSKA (reference sequence).

The chain uses TRBV6-1 and TRBJ1-4; D not resolved. V lost 4 bases, J lost 5 bases, and 20 bases lay in between. The germline gives CDR1 MNHNS, CDR2 SASEGT. There are 17 residues in the CDR3. The CDR3 protein is CASSAPLIGQKNEKLFF. The CDR3, as DNA: TGTGCCAGCAGTGCCCCCCTGATCGGCCAGAAAAATGAAAAACTGTTTTTT.

The rearrangement uses TRBV5-8 and TRBJ2-3, with no clear D. The germline gives CDR1 SGHTS, CDR2 YDEGEE. The CDR3 totals 11 residues. Trimming removed 2 bases at V and 6 bases at J, with 4 bases between. CDR3 amino acids: CASSLLDTQYF. CDR3 nucleotides: TGTGCCAGCAGCTTACTGGATACGCAGTATTTT. The whole variable domain, remainder taken from reference TRBV5-8 and TRBJ2-3, is EAGVTQSPTHLIKTRGQQATLRCSPISGHTSVYWYQQALGLGLQFLLWYDEGEERNRGNFPPRFSGRQFPNYSSELNVNALELEDSALYLCASSLLDTQYFGPGTRLTVL.

This chain joins TRBV5-4 and TRBJ2-7, with D unclear. The CDR3 has 12 residues. Germline values: CDR1 SGHNT, CDR2 YYREEE (reference sequence). V lost 0 bases and J 2 bases, leaving 3 bases between the germline ends. In nucleotides, the CDR3 is TGTGCCAGCAGCTTGGAAACCTACGAGCAGTACTTC. This encodes CASSLETYEQYF.

V is TRBV27 and J is TRBJ2-7; 8 positions match TRBD2. CDR1 is MNHEY, CDR2 SMNVEV, per germline (reference sequence). The CDR3 is 15 amino acids. Trimming cost V 5 bases and J 5 bases; bases outside gene matches: 11. The CDR3 protein is CASSGYSGTLDEQYF. CDR3 DNA sequence: TGTGCCAGCAGTGGATATAGCGGGACCCTGGACGAGCAGTACTTC.

The rearrangement uses TRBV7-9 and TRBJ1-2; D is possibly TRBD1 (5 bases). Trimming removed 2 bases at V and 4 bases at J, with 17 bases between. Germline values: CDR1 SEHNR, CDR2 FQNEAQ (reference sequence). The CDR3 runs to 16 residues. The CDR3 here is CASSLIAAGPSYGYTF. The CDR3 DNA reads as TGTGCCAGCAGCTTAATTGCAGCAGGGCCCTCCTATGGCTACACCTTC.

The genes are TRBV13 and TRBJ2-1; tentative D call: TRBD1 (6 bases). With 4 bases removed from V and 9 bases from J, the gap between germline ends came to 13 bases. The CDR3 runs 13 residues. Germline CDR1 is PRHDT and CDR2 is FYEKMQ (reference sequence). CDR3 region: CASSYRDESEQFF. The CDR3 bases are TGTGCCAGCAGCTACAGGGACGAAAGTGAGCAGTTCTTC.

The chain recombines TRBV21-1 with TRBJ1-1; the D call in the table, TRBD1, was not verified against the DNA. TRBV21-1 is described as a pseudogene. The CDR3 is made up of 13 amino acids. The CDR3 loop is CASGDRKNTEAFF. CDR3 in DNA: TGTGCCAGCGGGGACAGGAAGAACACTGAAGCTTTCTTT.

This chain connects TRBV7-6 to TRBJ2-1; maybe TRBD2 (5 bases). Germline lookup yields CDR1 SGHVS and CDR2 FNYEAQ. This CDR3 contains 15 residues. The ends were cut back, 1 base at V and 9 bases at J, with 16 bases in the middle. Here the CDR3 reads CASSLGGGRRGEQFF. For the CDR3, the DNA is TGTGCCAGCAGCTTAGGTGGCGGGCGGCGCGGTGAGCAGTTCTTC.

The chain is built from TRBV2 and TRBJ2-3; TRBD1 matches 10 bases. This CDR3 region has 17 residues. V gave up 2 bases and J gave up 5 bases; unmatched junction bases: 10. Germline CDR1 reads SNHLY; CDR2 reads FYNNEI. The CDR3 nucleotides read TGTGCCAGCAGTGAACCGACAGGGGGCAGGGAGGTAGATACGCAGTATTTT. Translation gives CASSEPTGGREVDTQYF.

This rearrangement joins TRBV5-4 to TRBJ2-5; tentatively, D is TRBD2 (5 bases). Deletions cut 1 base from V and 3 bases from J, with 10 bases between. The CDR3 spans 14 residues. CDR1 SGHNT and CDR2 YYREEE come from the germline V gene (reference sequence). This CDR3 reads CASSLPEREETQYF. CDR3 bases: TGTGCCAGCAGCTTGCCTGAGAGGGAAGAGACCCAGTACTTC.